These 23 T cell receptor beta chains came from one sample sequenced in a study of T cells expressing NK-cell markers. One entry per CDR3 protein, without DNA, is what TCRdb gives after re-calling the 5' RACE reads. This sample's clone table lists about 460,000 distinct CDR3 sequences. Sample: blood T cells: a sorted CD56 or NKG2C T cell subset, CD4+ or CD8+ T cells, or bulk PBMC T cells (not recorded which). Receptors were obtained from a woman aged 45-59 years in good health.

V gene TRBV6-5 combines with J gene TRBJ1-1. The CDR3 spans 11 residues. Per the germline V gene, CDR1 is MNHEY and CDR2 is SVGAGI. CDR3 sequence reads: CASKRETEAFF.

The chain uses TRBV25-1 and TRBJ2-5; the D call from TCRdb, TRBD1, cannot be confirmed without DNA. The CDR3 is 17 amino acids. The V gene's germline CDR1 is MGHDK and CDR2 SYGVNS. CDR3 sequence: CASSGDTLFGGQETQYF.

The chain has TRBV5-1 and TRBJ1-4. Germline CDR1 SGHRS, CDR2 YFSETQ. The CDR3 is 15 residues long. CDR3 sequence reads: CASSSRRGADEKLFF.

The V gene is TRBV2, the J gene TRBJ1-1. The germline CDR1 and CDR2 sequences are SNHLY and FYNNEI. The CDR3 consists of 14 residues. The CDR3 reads CASSAAHMNTEAFF.

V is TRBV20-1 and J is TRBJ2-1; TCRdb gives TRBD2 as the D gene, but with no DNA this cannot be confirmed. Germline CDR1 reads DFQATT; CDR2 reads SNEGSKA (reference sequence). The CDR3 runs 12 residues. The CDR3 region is CSAKREGREQFF.

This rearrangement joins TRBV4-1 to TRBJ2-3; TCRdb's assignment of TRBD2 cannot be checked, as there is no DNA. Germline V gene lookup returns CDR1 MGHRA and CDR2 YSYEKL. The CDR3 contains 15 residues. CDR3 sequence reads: CASRYIARDGDTQYF.

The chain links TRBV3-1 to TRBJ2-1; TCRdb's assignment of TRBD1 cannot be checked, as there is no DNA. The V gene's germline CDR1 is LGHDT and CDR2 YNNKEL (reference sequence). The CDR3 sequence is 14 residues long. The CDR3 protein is CASTSFGGTSEQFF.

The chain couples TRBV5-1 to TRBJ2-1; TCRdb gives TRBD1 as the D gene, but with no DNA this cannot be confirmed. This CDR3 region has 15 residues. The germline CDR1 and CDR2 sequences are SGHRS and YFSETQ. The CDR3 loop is CASSLVGLGDNEQFF.

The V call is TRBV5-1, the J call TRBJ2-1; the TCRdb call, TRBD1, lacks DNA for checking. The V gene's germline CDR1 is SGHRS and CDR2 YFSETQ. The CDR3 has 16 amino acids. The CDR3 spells CASSLEAGAPYNEQFF.

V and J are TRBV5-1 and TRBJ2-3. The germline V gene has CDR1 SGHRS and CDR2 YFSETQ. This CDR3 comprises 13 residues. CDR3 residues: CASSRSVGDTQYF.

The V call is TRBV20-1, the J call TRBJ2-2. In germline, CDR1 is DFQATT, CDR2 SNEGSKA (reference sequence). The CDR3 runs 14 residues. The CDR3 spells CSARLQPGTGELFF.

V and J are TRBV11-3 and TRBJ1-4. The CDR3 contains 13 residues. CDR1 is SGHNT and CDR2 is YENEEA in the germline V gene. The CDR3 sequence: CASSLDHLEKLFF.

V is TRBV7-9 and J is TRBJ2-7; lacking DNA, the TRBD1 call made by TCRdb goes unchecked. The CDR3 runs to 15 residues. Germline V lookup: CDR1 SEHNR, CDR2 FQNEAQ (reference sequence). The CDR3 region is CASSPGPQGTYEQYF.

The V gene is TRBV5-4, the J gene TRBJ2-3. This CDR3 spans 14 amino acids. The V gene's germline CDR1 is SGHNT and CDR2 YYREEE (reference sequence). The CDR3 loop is CASSFAQLTDTQYF.

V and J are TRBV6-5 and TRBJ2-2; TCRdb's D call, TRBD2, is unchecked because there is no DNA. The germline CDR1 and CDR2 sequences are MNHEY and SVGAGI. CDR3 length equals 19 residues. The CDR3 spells CASSYSQGAGGPQTGELFF.

The CDR3 loop is CASRSRGPQTGELFF. This chain connects TRBV12-3 or TRBV12-4 to TRBJ2-2; TCRdb's D call, TRBD2, is unchecked because there is no DNA. This CDR3 has 15 amino acids.

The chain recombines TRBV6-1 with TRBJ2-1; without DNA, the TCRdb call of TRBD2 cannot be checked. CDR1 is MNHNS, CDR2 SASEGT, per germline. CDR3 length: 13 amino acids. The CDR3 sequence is CASSEEGLVEQFF.

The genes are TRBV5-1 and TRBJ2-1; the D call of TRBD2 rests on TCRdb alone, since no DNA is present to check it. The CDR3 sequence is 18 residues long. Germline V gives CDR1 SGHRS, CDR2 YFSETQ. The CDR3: CASSLVRPSGSLGDEQFF.

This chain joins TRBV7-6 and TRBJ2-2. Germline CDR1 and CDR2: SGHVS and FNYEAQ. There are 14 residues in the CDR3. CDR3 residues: CASSLAFLTGELFF. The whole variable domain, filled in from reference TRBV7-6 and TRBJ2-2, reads GAGVSQSPRYKVTKRGQDVALRCDPISGHVSLYWYRQALGQGPEFLTYFNYEAQQDKSGLPNDRFSAERPEGSISTLTIQRTEQRDSAMYRCASSLAFLTGELFFGEGSRLTVL.

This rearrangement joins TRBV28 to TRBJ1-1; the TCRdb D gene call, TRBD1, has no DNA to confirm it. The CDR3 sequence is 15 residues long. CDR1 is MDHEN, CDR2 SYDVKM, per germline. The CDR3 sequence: CASTPGQRLNTEAFF.

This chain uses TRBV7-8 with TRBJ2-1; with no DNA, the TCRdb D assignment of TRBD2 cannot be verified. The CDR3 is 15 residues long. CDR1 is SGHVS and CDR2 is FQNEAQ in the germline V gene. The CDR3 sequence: CASSVDGLASDEQFF. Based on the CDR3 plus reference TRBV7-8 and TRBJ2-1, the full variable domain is GAGVSQSPRYKVAKRGQDVALRCDPISGHVSLFWYQQALGQGPEFLTYFQNEAQLDKSGLPSDRFFAERPEGSVSTLKIQRTQQEDSAVYLCASSVDGLASDEQFFGPGTRLTVL.

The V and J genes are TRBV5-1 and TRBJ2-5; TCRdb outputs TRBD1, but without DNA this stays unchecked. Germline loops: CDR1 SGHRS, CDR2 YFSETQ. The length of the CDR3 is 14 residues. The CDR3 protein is CASSGGGFLETQYF.

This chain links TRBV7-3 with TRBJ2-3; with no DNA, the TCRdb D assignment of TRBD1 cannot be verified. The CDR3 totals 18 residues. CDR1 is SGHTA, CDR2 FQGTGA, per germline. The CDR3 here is CASSSRGGPGTSTDTQYF.